The sequence of this T cell receptor (beta chain) was determined in a study of T cell responses to AZD1222 COVID-19 vaccine. TCRdb's copy holds only in-frame clones and misses some; the assay was immunoSEQ multiplex PCR. The data contain roughly 100,000 clones, roughly 88% of them singletons. Study conclusions and caveats: When two AZD1222 doses had been given, Spike-specific TCR breadth and depth rose.

Comment on this clone: What it recognizes is unknown.

The length of the CDR3 is 14 residues. The germline CDR1 and CDR2 sequences are SNHLY and FYNNEI. Trimming took off 6 bases at V and 3 bases at J, with 14 bases between the two ends. The receptor comes from an adult in good health. This rearrangement joins TRBV2 to TRBJ1-2; no clear D gene. The sample here was peripheral blood, taken on day 0 of AZD1222 vaccination. The CDR3 loop is CASSRRGLDYGYTF. CDR3 DNA: TGTGCCAGCAGCCGCCGGGGTTTAGACTATGGCTACACCTTC. Using reference TRBV2 and TRBJ1-2 for the parts outside the CDR3, the full variable domain is EPEVTQTPSHQVTQMGQEVILRCVPISNHLYFYWYRQILGQKVEFLVSFYNNEISEKSEIFDDQFSVERPDGSNFTLKIRSTKLEDSAMYFCASSRRGLDYGYTFGSGTRLTVV.